This T cell receptor (beta chain) was found in a study of somatic mutations in cytotoxic T cells in rheumatoid arthritis. General study results and limits: For rheumatoid arthritis patients, CD8+ clonality increased with age, whereas it did not in healthy controls.

Worth noting for this clone: Its target is not known.

Original methodology: The authors rarely found patient CD8+ clones larger than 1% matching published virus-specific TCRB sequences. Sequenced by immunoSEQ multiplex PCR; TCRdb stores in-frame clones only, minus some. The D gene and trimming were derived from the DNA, and the V and J assignments and clone size from that table. Of about 18,000 clones listed, 82% are singletons. CDR1 and CDR2 from the germline V gene are MNHNS and SASEGT. The V end was cut by 5 bases, the J end by 7 bases, with 20 bases between. The CDR3 is 15 residues long. The CD4+ and CD8+ fractions came from positive magnetic bead selection and were purity-checked by flow cytometry.

Sequences were obtained from CD8+ T cells sorted from blood. The chain joins TRBV6-1 to TRBJ1-1, with D possibly matching TRBD1 (6 bases). This clonotype was obtained from an adult with rheumatoid arthritis. This CDR3 is CASSNSHRRGFEAFF. In DNA form, the CDR3 reads TGTGCCAGCAGTAATTCCCACCGCAGGGGCTTTGAAGCTTTCTTT.